Listed below are T cell receptor beta chains from one sample, sequenced in a study of shared clonotypes between healthy human individuals. Only in-frame clones appear in the TCRdb table, and some are missing; sequencing was by immunoSEQ multiplex PCR. There are roughly 2,500,000 clones in the sample; under 95% occur only once, and approximately 0.37% lies in the top ten. Sequenced input: naive CD4+ T cells from PBMCs. All receptors come from a man aged 18-30 years in good health. Some clones in this sample may be carry-over from other donors' samples. The CDR3 runs from the conserved cysteine through the conserved F or W. A D gene is named only where the DNA matches it firmly. The size field is filled for only some rows; it gives once, few, many or a size class.

j_call	d_call	v_call	clone_size	cdr3_nt	cdr3_aa
TRBJ2-3	TRBD2	TRBV6-5	NA	TGTGCCAGCAGTTACTCAAGACTAGCGGGAACAGATACGCAGTATTTT	CASSYSRLAGTDTQYF
TRBJ1-2	TRBD1	TRBV27	NA	TGTGCCAGCAGTTCGGACAGGGGCCAGAATGGCTACACCTTC	CASSSDRGQNGYTF
TRBJ1-2	NA	TRBV11-2	NA	TGTGCCAGCAGCTTACAGCACTATGGCTACACCTTC	CASSLQHYGYTF
TRBJ1-1	NA	TRBV7-9	NA	TGTGCCAGCAGCCCTCAGGGGACCCCCGGTGGAGCTTTCTTT	CASSPQGTPGGAFF
TRBJ1-1	NA	TRBV18	NA	TGTGCCAGCTCAAGGACATCAGGGGCAGGTACTGAAGCTTTCTTT	CASSRTSGAGTEAFF
TRBJ2-5	TRBD1	TRBV7-7	NA	TGTGCCAGCAGTCTATCCGGGACAGGGGGGGAGACCCAGTACTTC	CASSLSGTGGETQYF
TRBJ2-7	NA	TRBV15	NA	TGTGCCACCAGCAGACAGGGGGGGTACGAGCAGTACTTC	CATSRQGGYEQYF
TRBJ1-2	TRBD1	TRBV28	NA	TGTGCCAGCAGTTTACAACGGACAGGGGCTAGCTATGGCTACACCTTC	CASSLQRTGASYGYTF
TRBJ1-4	NA	TRBV5-1	NA	TGCGCCAGCAGCTTACGGTTCGGGGCTAATGAAAAACTGTTTTTT	CASSLRFGANEKLFF
TRBJ2-3	NA	TRBV18	NA	TGTGCCAGCTCACCGACCACCACAGATACGCAGTATTTT	CASSPTTTDTQYF
TRBJ2-1	NA	TRBV5-1	NA	TGCGCCAGCAGCTTGGCCCGGCTAGGTAGAGATACGCAGTTCTTC	CASSLARLGRDTQFF
TRBJ2-3	NA	TRBV7-2	NA	TGTGCCAGCAGCTTATACCCAGAGGATACGCAGTATTTT	CASSLYPEDTQYF
TRBJ2-3	NA	TRBV7-9	NA	TGTGCCAGTCCTACAGATACGCAGTATTTT	CASPTDTQYF
TRBJ1-2	TRBD1	TRBV18	NA	TGTGCCAGCTCACCATTTCCGGGACAGGGAGTATATGGCTACACCTTC	CASSPFPGQGVYGYTF
TRBJ2-7	NA	TRBV7-3	NA	TGTGCCAGCAGCCCTCAAGGGGTATCGGCGCCGTACGAGCAGTACTTC	CASSPQGVSAPYEQYF
TRBJ2-1	NA	TRBV28	NA	TGTGCCAGCAGTAGCGGAGGGGTCAACAATGAGCAGTTCTTC	CASSSGGVNNEQFF
TRBJ2-2	TRBD2	TRBV9	NA	TGTGCCAGCAGCGTAGCTGGTAGCGGGAGGCTCACCGGGGAGCTGTTTTTT	CASSVAGSGRLTGELFF
TRBJ2-7	NA	TRBV28	NA	TGTGCCAGCAGTCGGGACTGGTCCCCCTACGAGCAGTACTTC	CASSRDWSPYEQYF
TRBJ2-2	TRBD2	TRBV5-1	NA	TGCGCCAGCAGCTTGGATCTAGCGGGTTATGGGGAGCTGTTTTTT	CASSLDLAGYGELFF
TRBJ2-7	TRBD2	TRBV28	NA	TGTGCCAGCAGTTTAAGCGGGAGTCCTCACTACGAGCAGTACTTC	CASSLSGSPHYEQYF
TRBJ2-2	NA	TRBV6-6	NA	TGTGCCAGCAGTTTACGCGGGACTGAAGGGGAGCTGTTTTTT	CASSLRGTEGELFF
TRBJ2-2	NA	TRBV23-1	NA	TGCGCCAGCAGCCGTGGTTGCGGCAGGGTTATGACCGGGGAGCTGTTTTTT	CASSRGCGRVMTGELFF
TRBJ2-2	NA	TRBV7-6	NA	TGTGCCAGCAGCCGCGTGGGGGCAAAGACCGGGGAGCTGTTTTTT	CASSRVGAKTGELFF
TRBJ1-1	TRBD1	TRBV7-9	few	TGTGCCAGCAACGGGGGACAGATGAACACTGAAGCTTTCTTT	CASNGGQMNTEAFF
TRBJ1-5	NA	TRBV21-1	few	TGTGCCAGCAGCCCTTCGAATCAGCCCCAGCATTTT	CASSPSNQPQHF
TRBJ2-1	NA	TRBV12-5	few	TGTGCTAGTGGTCCCCTTAAGGTCGGGAATGAGCAGTTCTTC	CASGPLKVGNEQFF